These 8 T cell receptor beta chains were all obtained from the same sample, sequenced in a study of blood T cell repertoires in COVID-19. This table comes from immunoSEQ multiplex PCR, and its TCRdb copy is limited to in-frame clones, with some not included. The data show roughly 150,000 clones, approximately 90% seen once. The specimen sequenced was peripheral blood. These receptor sequences come from a woman aged 55-70 years with active COVID-19.

This chain connects TRBV9 to TRBJ2-2; 14 nucleotides align to TRBD2. Germline V lookup: CDR1 SGDLS, CDR2 YYNGEE. This CDR3 has 17 residues. Trimming removed 4 bases from V and 7 bases from J; junction bases left unmatched: 9. CDR3 sequence (DNA): TGTGCCAGCAGCCGGACTAGCGGGAGGCATCTTTTCGGGGAGCTGTTTTTT. It yields the protein CASSRTSGRHLFGELFF.

The chain uses TRBV5-1 and TRBJ2-1; 14 bases are shared with TRBD2. CDR1 and CDR2 (germline): SGHRS, YFSETQ. V lost 6 bases, J lost 10 bases, and 9 bases stayed unmatched. The CDR3 extends over 15 amino acids. CDR3 nucleotides: TGCGCCAGCACCCCGGGACTAGCGGGAGCGGGGGAGCAGTTCTTC. This translates into CASTPGLAGAGEQFF.

The V call is TRBV30, the J call TRBJ1-6; D is unclear. Germline-derived CDR1 and CDR2 are GTSNPN and SVGIG (reference sequence). This CDR3 is 12 amino acids long. Trimming cost V 3 bases and J 10 bases, with 10 bases left between them. The DNA for the CDR3 is TGTGCCTGGAGGGCTAGCGGATCACCCCTCCACTTT. This codes for CAWRASGSPLHF. The whole variable domain, remainder taken from reference TRBV30 and TRBJ1-6, is SQTIHQWPATLVQPVGSPLSLECTVEGTSNPNLYWYRQAAGRGLQLLFYSVGIGQISSEVPQNLSASRPQDRQFILSSKKLLLSDSGFYLCAWRASGSPLHFGNGTRLTVT.

The rearrangement links TRBV28 to TRBJ2-5; perhaps TRBD2 as D (6 bases). The CDR3 contains 15 residues. Per the germline V gene, CDR1 is MDHEN and CDR2 is SYDVKM. The V end was cut by 6 bases, the J end by 5 bases, with 19 bases between. CDR3 coding DNA: TGTGCCAGCAGCAATAGCGGCCCTGGGTGGGAGACCCAGTACTTC. Protein: CASSNSGPGWETQYF.

J is TRBJ2-1 and V is TRBV5-4; 11 bases fit TRBD2. Germline CDR1 and CDR2: SGHNT and YYREEE (reference sequence). The CDR3 sequence is 14 residues long. J gave up 7 bases and V 3 bases, and 3 bases lay outside the gene matches. The CDR3 DNA is TGTGCCAGCAGCTCGGGACTAGCGGTAAATGAGCAGTTCTTC. Protein sequence: CASSSGLAVNEQFF.

The chain carries TRBV5-8 and TRBJ1-1; a weak D match, TRBD1 (5 bases). Germline assignment: CDR1 SGHTS and CDR2 YDEGEE. V was pared by 0 bases and J by 4 bases, with 10 bases between. CDR3 length equals 14 residues. The CDR3 loop is CASSLAPRATEAFF. CDR3 coding DNA: TGTGCCAGCAGCTTGGCCCCCAGGGCCACTGAAGCTTTCTTT.

The J gene is TRBJ2-3, the V gene TRBV5-4; possibly TRBD2 for D (6 bases). Germline CDR1 SGHNT, CDR2 YYREEE (reference sequence). V lost 0 bases, J lost 4 bases, and 9 bases lay in between. The CDR3 totals 14 residues. CDR3 amino acids: CASSLGLDPDTQYF. Written as DNA, the CDR3 is TGTGCCAGCAGCTTGGGACTAGATCCAGATACGCAGTATTTT.

This chain connects TRBV19 to TRBJ1-1, with a weak D call TRBD1 (5 bases). Trimming cost V 3 bases and J 1 base, with 12 bases left between them. The CDR3 consists of 15 residues. The V gene's germline CDR1 is LNHDA and CDR2 SQIVND (reference sequence). The chain's CDR3 is CASSIRSGRNTEAFF. The CDR3, as DNA: TGTGCCAGTAGTATTAGGTCAGGGCGGAACACTGAAGCTTTCTTT.